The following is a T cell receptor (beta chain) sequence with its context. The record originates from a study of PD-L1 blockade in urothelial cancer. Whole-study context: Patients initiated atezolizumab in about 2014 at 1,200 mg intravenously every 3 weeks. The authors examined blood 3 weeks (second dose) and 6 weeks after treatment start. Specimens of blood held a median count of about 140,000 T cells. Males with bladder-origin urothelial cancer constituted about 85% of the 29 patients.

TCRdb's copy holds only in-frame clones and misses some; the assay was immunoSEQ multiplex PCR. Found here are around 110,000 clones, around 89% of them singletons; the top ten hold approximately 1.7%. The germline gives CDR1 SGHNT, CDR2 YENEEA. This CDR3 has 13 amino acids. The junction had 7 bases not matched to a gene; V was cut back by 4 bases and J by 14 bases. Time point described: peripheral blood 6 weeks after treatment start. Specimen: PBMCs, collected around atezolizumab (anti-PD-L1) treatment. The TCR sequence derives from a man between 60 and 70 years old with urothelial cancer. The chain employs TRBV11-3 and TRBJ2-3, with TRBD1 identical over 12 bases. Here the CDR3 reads CASSSGTGGDLYF. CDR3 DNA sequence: TGTGCCAGCAGCTCCGGGACAGGGGGCGATCTGTATTTT.